This T cell receptor beta chain was observed in a study of resident and recirculating memory T cells in vitiligo. Study overall: Shave-biopsy epidermis from lesional and nonlesional skin was sequenced alongside PBMCs. Study-level findings and limits: TCR sequences were not conserved across biopsy sites or patients.

Sequenced by immunoSEQ multiplex PCR; TCRdb stores in-frame clones only, minus some. The table includes 40,000 to 45,000 clones, approximately 91% detected once. Of note for this clone: The antigen is undetermined.

The CDR3 has 15 amino acids. Trimming pared 1 base from V and 0 bases from J, leaving 9 bases between. The germline V gene has CDR1 SGHTA and CDR2 FQGNSA. Material for sequencing was blood. This receptor was taken from a male donor with vitiligo. V is TRBV7-2 and J is TRBJ2-5; perhaps TRBD2 as D (5 bases). Here the CDR3 reads CASSLVPGNQETQYF. The CDR3, as DNA: TGTGCCAGCAGCTTAGTTCCGGGGAACCAAGAGACCCAGTACTTC.